This T cell receptor (beta chain) was sequenced in a study of T cell repertoires in cytomegalovirus infection. A single record per CDR3 protein comes from TCRdb applying MiXCR to the reads. The data hold roughly 990,000 distinct CDR3 sequences, with approximately 30% observed a single time. Notes on this clonotype: Its antigen remains unidentified.

Study-wide points: HLA-C-restricted TCR beta clonotypes specific for CMV led the ex vivo response.

Germline V gene lookup returns CDR1 LNHDA and CDR2 SQIVND (reference sequence). V was pared by 3 bases and J by 6 bases, with 30 bases between. The CDR3 contains 20 residues. The chain joins TRBV19 to TRBJ2-1, with D possibly TRBD1 on 6 matching bases. The sample was cultured CD8+ T cells from PBMCs, taken from culture after CMV antigen stimulation. The sequence came from a human donor in good health (CMV status not recorded). Some clones in this sample may be carry-over from other donors' samples. Here the CDR3 DNA reads TGTGCCAGTAGTATCAACTTCGCGATCTTAGGGGGTGAAACAGCCAATGAGCAGTTCTTC. The encoded protein is CASSINFAILGGETANEQFF.